A selection of T cell receptor beta chains follows, all from one sample in a study of response to subunit inactivated influenza vaccine. Each CDR3 protein gets one entry after TCRdb re-called the RT-PCR reads with MiXCR. The sample carries 500,000 to 750,000 distinct CDR3 sequences, less than 15% recorded once. The specimen was PBMCs from blood, collected roughly 12 days after vaccination. The receptors shown here come from a man in his fifties or sixties who received an inactivated influenza vaccine. Each CDR3 is given with its conserved first and last residue. The order of the fields is clone size, D gene, J gene, V gene, CDR3 protein, CDR3 DNA. A D gene is named only where the DNA matches it firmly. Clone size is given for some rows only: seen once, a few or many times, or a class if the clone is expanded.

abundance: many
d_gene: TRBD1
j_gene: TRBJ1-2
v_gene: TRBV7-8
CDR3aa: CASSFSGTGTYGYTF
CDR3nt: TGTGCCAGCAGCTTCTCCGGGACAGGGACCTATGGCTACACCTTC

abundance: -
d_gene: -
j_gene: TRBJ1-1
v_gene: TRBV6-5
CDR3aa: CASSYSAAGVNTEAFF
CDR3nt: TGTGCCAGCAGTTACTCGGCGGCAGGGGTGAACACTGAAGCTTTCTTT

abundance: few
d_gene: TRBD1
j_gene: TRBJ2-7
v_gene: TRBV5-1
CDR3aa: CASMGDSSYEQYF
CDR3nt: TGCGCCAGCATGGGGGACAGTTCCTACGAGCAGTACTTC

abundance: -
d_gene: -
j_gene: TRBJ2-1
v_gene: TRBV20-1
CDR3aa: CSAFDGTLMGEQFF
CDR3nt: TGCAGTGCTTTCGACGGGACCCTAATGGGGGAGCAGTTCTTC

abundance: -
d_gene: TRBD2
j_gene: TRBJ2-7
v_gene: TRBV20-1
CDR3aa: CSARDPGGISSYEQYF
CDR3nt: TGCAGTGCTAGAGACCCGGGGGGTATTAGCTCCTACGAGCAGTACTTC

abundance: few
d_gene: -
j_gene: TRBJ1-1
v_gene: TRBV19
CDR3aa: CASSIDRNTEAFF
CDR3nt: TGTGCCAGTAGTATTGACAGGAACACTGAAGCTTTCTTT

abundance: -
d_gene: -
j_gene: TRBJ2-1
v_gene: TRBV9
CDR3aa: CASSEGSGNEQFF
CDR3nt: TGTGCCAGCAGCGAGGGGAGTGGGAATGAGCAGTTCTTC

abundance: -
d_gene: -
j_gene: TRBJ2-7
v_gene: TRBV20-1
CDR3aa: CSAKVRPTYEQYF
CDR3nt: TGCAGTGCTAAAGTCCGACCTACCTACGAGCAGTACTTC

abundance: few
d_gene: -
j_gene: TRBJ1-2
v_gene: TRBV28
CDR3aa: CASSYPRPLKDYGYTF
CDR3nt: TGTGCCAGCAGTTACCCCAGGCCACTCAAGGACTATGGCTACACCTTC

abundance: -
d_gene: -
j_gene: TRBJ2-3
v_gene: TRBV10-3
CDR3aa: CAISEHSAGAKTSADTQYF
CDR3nt: TGTGCCATCAGTGAACATTCGGCGGGGGCCAAAACGTCCGCAGATACGCAGTATTTT

abundance: few
d_gene: TRBD1
j_gene: TRBJ1-2
v_gene: TRBV29-1
CDR3aa: CSVGGTGAPLGYTF
CDR3nt: TGCAGCGTGGGGGGGACAGGGGCCCCTCTGGGCTACACCTTC

abundance: few
d_gene: -
j_gene: TRBJ1-4
v_gene: TRBV28
CDR3aa: CASSKQEGPANEKLFF
CDR3nt: TGTGCCAGCAGTAAACAGGAGGGACCGGCTAATGAAAAACTGTTTTTT

abundance: few
d_gene: -
j_gene: TRBJ2-7
v_gene: TRBV12-3/TRBV12-4
CDR3aa: CASSFGGHEQYF
CDR3nt: TGTGCCAGCAGTTTCGGGGGCCACGAGCAGTACTTC

abundance: -
d_gene: -
j_gene: TRBJ1-1
v_gene: TRBV11-2
CDR3aa: CASSLWGDTLTEAFF
CDR3nt: TGTGCCAGCAGCTTATGGGGTGACACTCTCACTGAAGCTTTCTTT

abundance: many
d_gene: TRBD1
j_gene: TRBJ2-1
v_gene: TRBV3-1
CDR3aa: CASSQDIGDRAYNEQFF
CDR3nt: TGTGCCAGCAGCCAAGATATTGGGGACAGGGCCTACAATGAGCAGTTCTTC